The source of this T cell receptor (beta chain) is a study of T-cell memory formation after mild COVID-19. Study-level points and caveats: The pre-infection memory compartment contained some responding clones, suggesting cross-reactive memory joined.

V gave up 5 bases and J gave up 6 bases; unmatched junction bases: 12. Per the germline V gene, CDR1 is PRHDT and CDR2 is FYEKMQ (reference sequence). The CDR3 consists of 16 residues. MiXCR was run by TCRdb on the 5' RACE reads, yielding one entry per CDR3 protein. The table includes a few hundred thousand distinct CDR3 sequences, 14% detected once. Comments on this clonotype: Antigen unknown.

The sequence came from a man aged 18 to 35 who had mild COVID-19 (a few samples of this study predate the infection). Cell type and time point are not known. The V and J genes are TRBV13 and TRBJ2-2; 7 nucleotides match TRBD1. Source material: PBMCs or a T cell subset sorted from them (not recorded which). The CDR3: CASSRTGTVIPGELFF. CDR3 coding DNA: TGTGCCAGCAGCCGAACTGGGACAGTCATCCCCGGGGAGCTGTTTTTT.